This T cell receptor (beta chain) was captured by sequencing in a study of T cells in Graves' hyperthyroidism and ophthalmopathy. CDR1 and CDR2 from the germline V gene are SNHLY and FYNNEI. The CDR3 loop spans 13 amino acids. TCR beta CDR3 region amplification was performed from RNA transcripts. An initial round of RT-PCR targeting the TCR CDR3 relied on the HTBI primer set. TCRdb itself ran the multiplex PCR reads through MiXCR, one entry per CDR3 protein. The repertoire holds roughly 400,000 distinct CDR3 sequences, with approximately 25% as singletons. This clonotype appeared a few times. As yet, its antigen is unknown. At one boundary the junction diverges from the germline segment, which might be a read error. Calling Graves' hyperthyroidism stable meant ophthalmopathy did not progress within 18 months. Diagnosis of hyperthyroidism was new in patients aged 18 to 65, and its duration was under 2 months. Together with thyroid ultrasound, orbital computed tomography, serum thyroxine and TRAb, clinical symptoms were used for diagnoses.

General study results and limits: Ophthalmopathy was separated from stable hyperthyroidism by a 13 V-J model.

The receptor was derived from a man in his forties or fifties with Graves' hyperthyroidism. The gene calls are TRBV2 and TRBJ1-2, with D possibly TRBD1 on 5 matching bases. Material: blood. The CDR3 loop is CASSQTDNYGCTF. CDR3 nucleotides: TGTGCCAGCAGTCAGACAGACAACTATGGCTGCACCTTC.